This TCR beta chain stems from a study of blood T cell repertoires in COVID-19. About the research overall: COVID-19 samples, acute and convalescent, were from the United States, Italy and Spain. The analysed material was cDNA or gDNA that came from T cells, B-cell-depleted T cells, or PBMCs.

Original processing methods: Estimated nucleated cell counts came from reference gene primer amplification. Sequenced by immunoSEQ multiplex PCR; TCRdb stores in-frame clones only, minus some. That table furnishes V, J and clone size, whereas the DNA furnished D and trimming. The sample records over 150,000 clones, about three quarters being singletons. The CDR3 sequence is 17 residues long. Looked up from germline, CDR1 is LGHDT and CDR2 is YNNKEL (reference sequence). V lost 0 bases and J lost 0; bases outside the gene matches: 2. Sequencing was carried out using peripheral blood. The TCR sequence derives from a man older than 75 with acute or convalescent COVID-19. The chain uses TRBV3-1 (or the pseudogene TRBV3-2) and TRBJ2-6; 7 nucleotides agree with TRBD1. The CDR3 loop is CASSQEGQPSGANVLTF. The DNA for the CDR3 is TGTGCCAGCAGCCAAGAGGGACAGCCCTCTGGGGCCAACGTCCTGACTTTC.